The clone carrying this T cell receptor beta chain showed up many times. The antigen remains undetermined. The data belong to a study of T-cell memory formation after mild COVID-19. Points from the study as a whole: CD8+ contracting clones occupied EMRA, while CD4+ ones occupied mainly CM and EM. Detection of some responders pre-infection suggested pre-existing cross-reactive memory T cells participated. Contracting clones from day 15 to 85 showed balanced CD4/CD8; later expanders favored CD4+.

From 5'RACE with constant-segment primers came TCR alpha and TCR beta cDNA libraries that carried sample barcodes and UMIs. TCRdb redid the calling of the 5' RACE reads with MiXCR, one entry per CDR3 protein. The table has 580,000 or so distinct CDR3 sequences, 17% seen once. The TCR originated in an adult woman who had mild COVID-19 (a few samples of this study predate the infection). Cell type and time point are not known. The sequencing sample was made of PBMCs or a T cell subset sorted from them (not recorded which).

The CDR3 here is CASSPYSGAYSYNEQFF. DNA for the CDR3: TGTGCCAGCAGCCCGTATAGCGGGGCCTACTCCTACAATGAGCAGTTCTTC. The J gene is TRBJ2-1, the V gene TRBV14; 8 bases are shared with TRBD2. CDR1 and CDR2 from the germline V gene are SGHDN and FVKESK. The CDR3 extends over 17 amino acids. J was trimmed by 0 bases and V by 4 bases; bases with no gene match: 8.